This is a list of T cell receptor beta chains from one sample in a study of blood T cell repertoires in COVID-19. Profiling relied on immunoSEQ multiplex PCR, and the TCRdb table lists in-frame clones only, not all of them. The sample lists tens of thousands of clones; 60% to 80% were seen once. The source material was peripheral blood. These receptors came from a human donor in a cohort sampled during active COVID-19. CDR3s include the opening cysteine and the closing phenylalanine or tryptophan. D genes are given only for firm matches. The listing skips clone size in some rows; elsewhere it reads once, few, many or a size class.

TRBJ1-1	NA	NA	TRBV18	TGTGCCAGCTCAAACTCGGGAAGGGGGACTGAAGCTTTCTTT	CASSNSGRGTEAFF
TRBJ1-1	NA	NA	TRBV19	TGTGCCAGTAGTGATGGAGGGGAGAACACTGAAGCTTTCTTT	CASSDGGENTEAFF
TRBJ1-1	NA	NA	TRBV12-3/TRBV12-4	TGTGCCAGCAGTTTCATCGGGGGGAATGAAGCTTTCTTT	CASSFIGGNEAFF
TRBJ1-5	TRBD1	NA	TRBV24-1	TGTGCCACCAGTGAGCCAGGGGGCGGACAGCCCCAGCATTTT	CATSEPGGGQPQHF
TRBJ2-7	NA	NA	TRBV7-9	TGTGCCAGCACCGTTCCAGAGGTCTACGAGCAGTACTTC	CASTVPEVYEQYF
TRBJ2-1	TRBD1	NA	TRBV10-2	TGCGCCAGCAGTGAGTCAGTAGGGGGCCGCATTCATGAGCAGTTCTTC	CASSESVGGRIHEQFF
TRBJ2-2	NA	NA	TRBV9	TGTGCCAGCAGCCGACAGAACACCGGGGAGCTGTTTTTT	CASSRQNTGELFF
TRBJ1-6	NA	NA	TRBV6-5	TGTGCCAGCAAGGCCACAGGGTATAATTCACCCCTCCACTTT	CASKATGYNSPLHF
TRBJ1-5	NA	NA	TRBV27	TGTGCCAGCAGTTCTACTAATCAGCCCCAGCATTTT	CASSSTNQPQHF
TRBJ2-1	NA	NA	TRBV11-2	TGTGCCAGCAGCTTAGATCCCAGATACAATGAGCAGTTCTTC	CASSLDPRYNEQFF
TRBJ2-3	NA	few	TRBV6-5	TGTGCCAGCAGCCGCCGGGGGACAGATACGCAGTATTTT	CASSRRGTDTQYF